This TCR beta chain was recovered during a study of blood T cell repertoires in COVID-19. The wider study: Samples came from the United States, Italy and Spain, spanning acute and convalescent COVID-19. Nucleic acid was either cDNA or gDNA, and it came from T cells, B-cell-depleted T cells, or PBMCs.

Germline V gene lookup returns CDR1 SGHRS and CDR2 YFSETQ. V lost 1 base to trimming and J lost 8 bases; unmatched junction nucleotides: 6. This CDR3 region has 15 residues. In the authors' methods: Reference gene primer amplification yielded estimated nucleated cell counts. Sequenced by immunoSEQ multiplex PCR; TCRdb stores in-frame clones only, minus some. D and trimming were read from the DNA, whereas the V and J calls and clone size are those reported in that table. The table has tens of thousands of clones, about 83% seen once. The sample comprised peripheral blood. The chain employs TRBV5-1 and TRBJ1-4; 9 bases match TRBD1. This sequence was found in a woman aged 55-70 years with acute or convalescent COVID-19. In DNA form, the CDR3 reads TGCGCCAGCAGCTTGTTGGGACAGGGAAACGAAAAACTGTTTTTT. It yields the protein CASSLLGQGNEKLFF. Drawing the rest from reference TRBV5-1 and TRBJ1-4, the complete variable domain is KAGVTQTPRYLIKTRGQQVTLSCSPISGHRSVSWYQQTPGQGLQFLFEYFSETQRNKGNFPGRFSGRQFSNSRSEMNVSTLELGDSALYLCASSLLGQGNEKLFFGSGTQLSVL.